What follows are 8 T cell receptor beta chains derived from one specimen sequenced in a study of T-cell reconstitution after alpha-beta-depleted transplantation in children. Construction of the TCRbeta library involved unique molecular identifiers. TCRdb passed the PCR reads through MiXCR, listing each CDR3 protein once. The table includes roughly 100,000 distinct CDR3 sequences, 7% to 10% detected once. The source was PBMCs from the stem cell graft donor, collected from the stem cell graft. Receptors were obtained from a human donor who donated a stem cell graft to a child with congenital amegakaryocytic thrombocytopenia.

The rearrangement uses TRBV5-1 and TRBJ2-2, with D perhaps matching TRBD1 (6 bases). This CDR3 has 16 amino acids. The V gene's germline CDR1 is SGHRS and CDR2 YFSETQ. The V end was cut by 2 bases, the J end by 1 base, with 12 bases between. The CDR3 bases are TGCGCCAGCAGCTTCCGGGACACTCGGAACACCGGGGAGCTGTTTTTT. This encodes CASSFRDTRNTGELFF.

This clonotype appeared many times. The rearrangement joins TRBV5-1 to TRBJ1-2; TRBD1 agrees at 8 bases. Germline assignment: CDR1 SGHRS and CDR2 YFSETQ. This CDR3 spans 15 amino acids. V was clipped by 4 bases and J by 2 bases; unmatched bases: 7. The CDR3 DNA follows: TGCGCCAGCAGCGGCGGACAGGGAGTGAACTATGGCTACACCTTC. Protein sequence: CASSGGQGVNYGYTF. Full variable domain (outside the CDR3, taken from reference TRBV5-1 and TRBJ1-2): KAGVTQTPRYLIKTRGQQVTLSCSPISGHRSVSWYQQTPGQGLQFLFEYFSETQRNKGNFPGRFSGRQFSNSRSEMNVSTLELGDSALYLCASSGGQGVNYGYTFGSGTRLTVV.

This clonotype was counted many times. This chain connects TRBV6-6 to TRBJ2-6, with 9 bases aligning to TRBD2. J gave up 0 bases and V 3 bases, and 3 bases lay outside the gene matches. The germline CDR1 and CDR2 sequences are MNHNY and SVGAGI (reference sequence). This CDR3 is 17 amino acids long. As DNA, the CDR3 is TGTGCCAGCAGTTATAGCGGGGGAATCTCTGGGGCCAACGTCCTGACTTTC. This encodes CASSYSGGISGANVLTF.

V and J are TRBV2 and TRBJ2-5; weak D call: TRBD1 (6 bases). The V end was cut by 6 bases, the J end by 5 bases, with 13 bases between. The CDR3 is made up of 13 amino acids. In germline, CDR1 is SNHLY, CDR2 FYNNEI. The CDR3 DNA is TGTGCCAGCAGCGACGACAGGCGGGAGACCCAGTACTTC. Its protein is CASSDDRRETQYF.

This clonotype was found many times. The chain links TRBV5-1 to TRBJ2-7, with 8 bases matching TRBD1. With V trimmed by 5 bases and J by 2 bases, 6 bases remained unmatched. Germline CDR1 and CDR2: SGHRS and YFSETQ. This CDR3 contains 14 residues. CDR3 coding DNA: TGCGCCAGCAGTTCCGGGACAGGAGCCTACGAGCAGTACTTC. Translated, it gives CASSSGTGAYEQYF.

Many counts were recorded for this clonotype. This chain connects TRBV28 to TRBJ1-4; the match to TRBD1 covers 7 bases. CDR1 is MDHEN and CDR2 is SYDVKM in the germline V gene. The CDR3 is 17 residues long. The junction had 10 bases not matched to a gene; V was cut back by 3 bases and J by 3 bases. The CDR3 region is CASSFMLLTGANEKLFF. CDR3 bases: TGTGCCAGCAGTTTTATGTTACTCACAGGGGCTAATGAAAAACTGTTTTTT.

This clonotype was counted many times. This rearrangement joins TRBV7-2 to TRBJ1-2, with 7 nucleotides matching TRBD1. The CDR3 sequence is 14 residues long. Germline V gene sequence: CDR1 SGHTA, CDR2 FQGNSA. With V trimmed by 7 bases and J by 3 bases, 8 bases remained unmatched. CDR3 residues: CASTPTGTDYGYTF. CDR3 coding DNA: TGTGCCAGCACCCCGACAGGGACCGACTATGGCTACACCTTC.

The genes are TRBV7-8 and TRBJ2-2, with D possibly being TRBD2 (7 bases). V lost 4 bases to trimming and J lost 0 bases, with 12 bases between them. Germline CDR1 and CDR2: SGHVS and FQNEAQ. The CDR3 sequence is 16 residues long. In DNA form, the CDR3 reads TGTGCCAGCAGCTCCCGAGGGGGGGCGAACACCGGGGAGCTGTTTTTT. It encodes CASSSRGGANTGELFF. Looking up the rest from reference TRBV7-8 and TRBJ2-2 gives the full variable domain: GAGVSQSPRYKVAKRGQDVALRCDPISGHVSLFWYQQALGQGPEFLTYFQNEAQLDKSGLPSDRFFAERPEGSVSTLKIQRTQQEDSAVYLCASSSRGGANTGELFFGEGSRLTVL.